This TCR beta chain was recorded in a study of CD4 and CD8 cells across lung adenocarcinoma regions (dated by TCRdb to the late 2010s). Regarding the study in general: To look at intratumor heterogeneity in the T cell receptor repertoire, the study compared tumor centers against tumor margins.

The library was prepared using PCR. These reads were obtained on a HiSeq X Ten. TCRdb handled the public reads itself, with Q25 trimming in fastp and clone calling in MiXCR, and kept productive beta chains. When rows share a CDR3 protein, they turn into one entry using the most common DNA and genes. The sample data list around 7,100 distinct CDR3 sequences, and roughly 48% of these were observed just once. 25% to 35% of the sample goes to the ten largest clones. The CDR3 holds 13 amino acids from the cysteine to the phenylalanine. Just the 39-base CDR3 DNA is kept, in frame starting at base 1. Sequences MNHEY (CDR1) and SMNVEV (CDR2) are obtained from the germline V gene (reference sequence). The junction shows trimming of 4 bases on V and 16 bases on J, plus 19 bases between the germline ends. Remarks on this clonotype: Its antigen is currently not known. The input lacks base qualities; no much larger clone sits a single base away.

The donors were patients who had localized lung adenocarcinoma, which is a subtype of non-small cell lung cancer. Samples were obtained from the centers of localized lung adenocarcinomas. For TCR repertoire analysis, CD4+ T cells from tumor tissue were profiled separately from CD8+ T cells. The sequenced sample was CD4+ T cells from the center of a lung tumor. Explained via the paper, the cell subset or site label denotes: tumor center region. The sequence is built from TRBV27 and TRBJ2-2; no D gene call is confident. The TCR sequence derives from a female donor with lung adenocarcinoma. The CD4 and CD8 labels of this study may be unreliable. The bases are TGTGCCAGCAGTTCTGTCAGCACCGATACGCAGTTTTTT. The encoded protein is CASSSVSTDTQFF.